This T cell receptor (beta chain) comes out of a study of CD8 T cell repertoires and HIV-1 epitope variants. On the study more broadly: Controls were a CMV, EBV and flu pool, Ebola AY9, and no peptide. Epitopes were three Gag families plus Nef HW9 and YT9. The baseline condition was 1M T cells left uncultured.

Profiled with immunoSEQ multiplex PCR; TCRdb holds only in-frame clones, not every one. The repertoire holds 5,000 to 6,500 clones, with more than 60% as singletons. Trimming shortened V by 1 base and J by 3 bases, and 7 bases separated the two germline ends. Germline values: CDR1 MGHRA, CDR2 YSYEKL. The CDR3 consists of 14 residues. Of note for this clone: Its antigen is not identified.

Sequencing input: cultured CD8+ T cells derived from PBMCs. This chain joins TRBV4-1 and TRBJ2-1; D gene uncertain. The origin of this receptor is a male donor with HIV. CDR3 in DNA: TGCGCCAGCAGCCAAGCAGTCAGCTACAATGAGCAGTTCTTC. Translation: CASSQAVSYNEQFF.